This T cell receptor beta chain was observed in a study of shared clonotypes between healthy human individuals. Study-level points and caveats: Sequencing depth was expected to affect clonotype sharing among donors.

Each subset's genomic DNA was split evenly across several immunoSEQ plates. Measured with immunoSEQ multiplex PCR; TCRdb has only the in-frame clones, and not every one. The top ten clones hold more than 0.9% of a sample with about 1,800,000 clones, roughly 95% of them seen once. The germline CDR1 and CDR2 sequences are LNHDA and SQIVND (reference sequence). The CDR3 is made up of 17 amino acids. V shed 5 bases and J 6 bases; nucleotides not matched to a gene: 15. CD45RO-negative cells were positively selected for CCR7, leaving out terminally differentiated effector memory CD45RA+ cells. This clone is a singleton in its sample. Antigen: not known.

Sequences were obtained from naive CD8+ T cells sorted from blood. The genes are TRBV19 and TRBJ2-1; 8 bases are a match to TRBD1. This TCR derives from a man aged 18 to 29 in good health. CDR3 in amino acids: CASSARTGRWVGNEQFF. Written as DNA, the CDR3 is TGTGCCAGTAGTGCACGGACAGGGCGATGGGTGGGCAATGAGCAGTTCTTC. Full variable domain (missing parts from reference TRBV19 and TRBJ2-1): DGGITQSPKYLFRKEGQNVTLSCEQNLNHDAMYWYRQDPGQGLRLIYYSQIVNDFQKGDIAEGYSVSREKKESFPLTVTSAQKNPTAFYLCASSARTGRWVGNEQFFGPGTRLTVL.